This T cell receptor beta chain was sequenced for a study of CD4+ T cells in melanoma. Overall study findings and caveats: Reportedly, melanoma neoantigen-specific CD4+ T cells showed varied differentiation states.

The table came from immunoSEQ multiplex PCR; TCRdb's copy has only in-frame clones and leaves some out. Among about 50,000 clones, roughly 89% were seen once, and the ten largest hold about 11%. CDR1 and CDR2 (germline): MNHEY, SMNVEV (reference sequence). CDR3 length: 16 residues. V lost 5 bases and J lost 7, with 23 bases in between. As to this clone: Its antigen is still unknown.

The receptor was derived from a human donor with melanoma. Sequencing was carried out using peripheral blood. The chain combines TRBV27 with TRBJ1-1; possible D gene TRBD1, 5 bases. CDR3 sequence reads: CASSRRPGTPSHEAFF. In DNA form, the CDR3 reads TGTGCCAGCAGTCGCCGGCCAGGGACGCCCTCCCATGAAGCTTTCTTT.